This T cell receptor (beta chain) derives from a study of blood T cell repertoires in COVID-19. Trimming cost V 8 bases and J 4 bases; bases outside gene matches: 8. The CDR3 has 14 amino acids. Germline-derived CDR1 and CDR2 are MGHDK and SYGVNS. Authors' analysis steps: From reference gene primer amplification, estimates of nucleated cell counts were derived. Libraries were prepared by immunoSEQ multiplex PCR; TCRdb keeps only in-frame clonotypes and omits some of them. The DNA gave D and trimming, while V, J and clone size come from that table. The table has 260,000 or so clones, approximately 81% seen once. Clinical history reported by participants formed the basis on which cohorts were assigned. Resolution of symptoms, clearance, or two negative PCRs was present in recovered Cohort 3 donors.

The sequenced material came from PBMCs or T cells enriched from blood (not recorded which). This receptor was identified in a woman between 50 and 59 years old who had recovered from COVID-19. V and J are TRBV25-1 and TRBJ1-1; 9 bases align to TRBD1. The CDR3 nucleotides are TGTGCCAGCGTTCTGACAGGGGGTGGCACTGAAGCTTTCTTT. Amino acids: CASVLTGGGTEAFF.